This is a list of T cell receptor beta chains from one sample in a study of CD8 T cells in ankylosing spondylitis. Using its own MiXCR run on the 5' RACE reads, TCRdb lists one record per CDR3 protein. The sample shows some 85,000 distinct CDR3 sequences, just under 9% of them seen only once. Sequenced: blood, either unsorted or a sorted T cell fraction (not recorded which). The receptor source for this set is a male donor with ankylosing spondylitis. The CDR3 runs from the conserved cysteine through the conserved F or W. Fields, in order: D gene, J gene, V gene, clone size, CDR3 protein, CDR3 DNA. A D gene is named only where the DNA matches it firmly. Part of the rows lack a size; the others show once, few, many or a class for expanded clones.

>TRBD1|TRBJ1-2|TRBV19|NA
CASNTPPGGENYGYTF
TGTGCCAGTAACACCCCCCCAGGGGGCGAAAACTATGGCTACACCTTC
>TRBD1|TRBJ1-1|TRBV20-1|few
CSARDLGTGSGNEAFF
TGCAGTGCTAGAGATCTCGGGACAGGGTCTGGCAATGAAGCTTTCTTT
>TRBD1|TRBJ2-7|TRBV7-9|many
CASSLQGYEQYF
TGTGCCAGCAGCCTACAGGGGTACGAGCAGTACTTC
>TRBD2|TRBJ2-2|TRBV5-6|NA
CASSLGTSGTTGELFF
TGTGCCAGCAGCTTGGGGACTAGCGGTACCACCGGGGAGCTGTTTTTT
>NA|TRBJ1-3|TRBV15|NA
CATSRDLAFSGNTIYF
TGTGCCACCAGCAGAGATCTGGCCTTCTCTGGAAACACCATATATTTT
>NA|TRBJ2-7|TRBV3-1|many
CASSPGPSYEQYF
TGTGCCAGCAGCCCGGGACCGAGCTACGAGCAGTACTTC
>NA|TRBJ2-3|TRBV12-3/TRBV12-4|NA
CASIPSGSPTDTQYF
TGTGCCAGCATTCCCAGCGGTAGTCCCACAGATACGCAGTATTTT
>NA|TRBJ2-7|TRBV12-3/TRBV12-4|many
CASSPEGVQAMYEQYF
TGTGCCAGCAGTCCCGAGGGGGTGCAGGCGATGTACGAGCAGTACTTC
>NA|TRBJ1-1|TRBV5-6|NA
CASSFYEAPGNTEAFF
TGTGCCAGCAGCTTTTATGAGGCCCCAGGGAACACTGAAGCTTTCTTT
>TRBD1|TRBJ1-4|TRBV9|few
CASSPHRGGEKLFF
TGTGCCAGCAGCCCTCACAGGGGCGGCGAAAAACTGTTTTTT
>NA|TRBJ2-1|TRBV2|NA
CASAPAASYNEQFF
TGTGCCAGCGCTCCAGCGGCGTCCTACAATGAGCAGTTCTTC
>TRBD1|TRBJ2-7|TRBV7-2|few
CASSQGTGPYEQYF
TGTGCCAGCAGCCAAGGGACAGGGCCCTACGAGCAGTACTTC
>TRBD2|TRBJ2-1|TRBV28|many
CASSSGTSGNEQFF
TGTGCCAGCAGTTCCGGGACTAGCGGAAATGAGCAGTTCTTC
>TRBD2|TRBJ2-5|TRBV27|NA
CASSLSTSGQETQYF
TGTGCCAGCAGTTTATCGACTAGCGGGCAAGAGACCCAGTACTTC
>NA|TRBJ2-2|TRBV18|few
CASSRPGLVPELFF
TGTGCCAGCTCACGGCCAGGGTTGGTTCCGGAGCTGTTTTTT
>TRBD2|TRBJ2-7|TRBV11-1|NA
CASSLIGEGFPSYEQYF
TGTGCCAGCAGTCTAATCGGGGAGGGCTTCCCCTCCTACGAGCAGTACTTC
>TRBD1|TRBJ1-1|TRBV6-1|few
CASSPGQAPTEAFF
TGTGCCAGCAGCCCCGGACAGGCCCCCACTGAAGCTTTCTTT
>NA|TRBJ2-1|TRBV12-3/TRBV12-4|many
CASSLGTPRNEQFF
TGTGCCAGCAGTTTAGGGACTCCAAGGAATGAGCAGTTCTTC
>TRBD1|TRBJ2-1|TRBV5-1|many
CASSLGTGQFF
TGCGCCAGCAGCTTGGGGACAGGGCAGTTCTTC
>TRBD2|TRBJ2-7|TRBV29-1|NA
CSVELAGGPAYEQYF
TGCAGCGTTGAACTAGCGGGAGGGCCCGCCTACGAGCAGTACTTC
>NA|TRBJ1-6|TRBV12-3/TRBV12-4|NA
CASSSLDSSYNSPLHF
TGTGCCAGCAGTAGTCTGGACAGCTCCTATAATTCACCCCTCCACTTT
>TRBD2|TRBJ2-1|TRBV3-1|few
CASSQENLAGSIYNEQFF
TGTGCCAGCAGCCAAGAAAACCTAGCGGGAAGCATCTACAATGAGCAGTTCTTC
>TRBD1|TRBJ1-2|TRBV27|few
CASRNDRDYGYTF
TGTGCCAGCAGAAACGACAGGGACTATGGCTACACCTTC
>NA|TRBJ2-5|TRBV4-1|many
CASSQDAGGLAQYF
TGCGCCAGCAGCCAAGATGCGGGTGGGTTGGCCCAGTACTTC
>NA|TRBJ2-2|TRBV30|NA
CAWFVAGELFF
TGTGCCTGGTTCGTGGCCGGGGAGCTGTTTTTT
>NA|TRBJ1-1|TRBV25-1|many
CASRNGGAFF
TGTGCCAGCAGGAATGGTGGAGCTTTCTTT
>NA|TRBJ2-1|TRBV3-1|NA
CASCQDLTGHHSYNEQFF
TGTGCCAGCTGCCAAGATCTGACGGGTCACCACTCCTACAATGAGCAGTTCTTC
>NA|TRBJ2-7|TRBV27|NA
CASSQTHSYEQYF
TGTGCCAGCAGCCAAACACACTCCTACGAGCAGTACTTC